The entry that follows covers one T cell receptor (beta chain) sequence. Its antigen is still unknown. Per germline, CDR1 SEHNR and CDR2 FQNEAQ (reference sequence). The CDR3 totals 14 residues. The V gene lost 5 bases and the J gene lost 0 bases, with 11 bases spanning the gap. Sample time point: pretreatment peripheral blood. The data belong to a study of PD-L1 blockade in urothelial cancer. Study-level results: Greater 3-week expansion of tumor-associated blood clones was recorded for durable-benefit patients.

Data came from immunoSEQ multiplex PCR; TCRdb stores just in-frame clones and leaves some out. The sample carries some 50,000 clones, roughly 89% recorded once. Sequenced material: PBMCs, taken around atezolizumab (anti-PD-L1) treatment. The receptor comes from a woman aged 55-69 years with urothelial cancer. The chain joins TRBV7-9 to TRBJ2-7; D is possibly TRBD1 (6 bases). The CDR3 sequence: CASSPMDSSYEQYF. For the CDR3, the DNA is TGTGCCAGCAGCCCCATGGACAGCTCCTACGAGCAGTACTTC.